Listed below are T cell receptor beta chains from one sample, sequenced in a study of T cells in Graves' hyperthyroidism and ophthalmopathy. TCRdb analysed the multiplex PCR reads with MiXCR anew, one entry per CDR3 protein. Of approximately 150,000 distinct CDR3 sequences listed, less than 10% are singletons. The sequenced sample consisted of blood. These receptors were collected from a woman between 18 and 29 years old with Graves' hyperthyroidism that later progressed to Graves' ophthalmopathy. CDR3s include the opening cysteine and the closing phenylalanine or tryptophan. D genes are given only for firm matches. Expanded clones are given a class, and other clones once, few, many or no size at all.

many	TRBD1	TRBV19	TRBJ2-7	TGTGCCAGTAGTAGGGCCGGGACAGAGTCCTACGAGCAGTACTTC	CASSRAGTESYEQYF
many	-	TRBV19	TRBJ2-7	TGTGCCAGTCGTCGCAGGGGAGGGGAGTACGAGCAGTACTTC	CASRRRGGEYEQYF
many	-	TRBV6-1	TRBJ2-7	TGTGCCAGCAGTTCGACTAGTTTCTACGAGCAGTACTTC	CASSSTSFYEQYF
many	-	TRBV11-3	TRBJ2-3	TGTGCCAGCAGCTCGGACGGACTAAGCACAGATACGCAGTATTTT	CASSSDGLSTDTQYF
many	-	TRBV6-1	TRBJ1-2	TGTGCCAGCAGTGAAATTTTAGTCAGGGCTGGCTACACCTTC	CASSEILVRAGYTF
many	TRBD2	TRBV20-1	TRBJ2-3	TGCAGTGCTAGAAGGTTAGCGGGAGGGCCGGATACGCAGTATTTT	CSARRLAGGPDTQYF
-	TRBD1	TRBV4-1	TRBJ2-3	TGCGCCAGCAGCCAGGATACGGGACAGGGGGTCACGCAGTATTTT	CASSQDTGQGVTQYF
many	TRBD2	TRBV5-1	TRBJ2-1	TGCGCCAGCAGCTTGGAAGGGACTAGCTTCAATGAGCAGTTCTTC	CASSLEGTSFNEQFF
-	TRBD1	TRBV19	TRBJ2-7	TGTGCCAGTGCCCCCGGGACAGGGGGGACCTACGAGCAGTACTTC	CASAPGTGGTYEQYF
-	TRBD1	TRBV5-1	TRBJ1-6	TGCGCCAGCAGCTTGGGGACAGGGTATAATTCACCCCTCCACTTT	CASSLGTGYNSPLHF
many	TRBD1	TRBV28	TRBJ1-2	TGTGCCAGCAGTTCCGGCTCTGGACAGGGGAAATGGTATGGCTACACCTTC	CASSSGSGQGKWYGYTF
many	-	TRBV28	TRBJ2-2	TGTGCCAGCAGAAAAACTGACTGGGCTACGAACACCGGGGAGCTGTTTTTT	CASRKTDWATNTGELFF
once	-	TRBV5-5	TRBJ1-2	TGTGCCAGCAGACTCGCGTTTCAGGGGTTTGGCTACACCTTC	CASRLAFQGFGYTF
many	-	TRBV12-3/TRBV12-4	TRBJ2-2	TGTGCCAGCAGGATCACCGGGGAGCTGTTTTTT	CASRITGELFF